This T cell receptor beta chain is drawn from a study of T cell changes during pregnancy in multiple sclerosis. Clones were read by immunoSEQ multiplex PCR, and TCRdb kept only the in-frame ones, dropping some. Of around 130,000 clones in the sample, under 95% were seen once. CDR3 length: 14 amino acids. Germline values: CDR1 MNHEY, CDR2 SMNVEV (reference sequence). Trimming stripped 5 bases from V and 1 base from J, with 9 bases between. J is TRBJ2-4 and V is TRBV27; maybe TRBD2 (5 bases). The sequencing used peripheral blood, collected before pregnancy. This receptor was identified in a female donor with multiple sclerosis, enrolled in a pregnancy study. The CDR3 DNA reads as TGTGCCAGCAGTCCACTAGTCGCCAAAAACATTCAGTACTTC. Residues: CASSPLVAKNIQYF.